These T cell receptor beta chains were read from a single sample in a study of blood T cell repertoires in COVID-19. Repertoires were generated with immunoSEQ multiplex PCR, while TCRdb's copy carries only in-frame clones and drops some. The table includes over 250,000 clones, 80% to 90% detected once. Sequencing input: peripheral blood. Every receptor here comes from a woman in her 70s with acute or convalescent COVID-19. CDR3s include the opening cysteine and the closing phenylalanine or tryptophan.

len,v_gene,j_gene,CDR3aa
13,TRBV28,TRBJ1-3,CASMRDSGNTIYF
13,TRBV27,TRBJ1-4,CASNTGRGEKLFF
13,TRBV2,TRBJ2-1,CASGQEQVNEQFF
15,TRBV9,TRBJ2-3,CASSRTGGRGDTQYF
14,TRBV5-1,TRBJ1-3,CASSEDRPGNTIYF
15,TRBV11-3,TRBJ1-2,CASTRRQGRTYGYTF
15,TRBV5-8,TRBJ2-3,CASSFGQGSTDTQYF
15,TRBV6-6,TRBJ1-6,CASSPPDRLASPLHF
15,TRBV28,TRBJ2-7,CASSSTGTGGGEQYF
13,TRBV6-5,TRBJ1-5,CASSFRGAQPQHF
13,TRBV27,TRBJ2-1,CASSFREGNEQFF
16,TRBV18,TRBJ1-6,CASSSHLAGVNSPLHF
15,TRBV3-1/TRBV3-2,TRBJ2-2,CASSQHGRGIGELFF
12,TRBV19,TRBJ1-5,CAAGTGGQPQHF
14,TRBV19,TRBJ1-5,CASSITWGSQPQHF
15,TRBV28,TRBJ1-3,CASSLKDFSGNTIYF
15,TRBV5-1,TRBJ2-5,CASSLVGGGGETQYF
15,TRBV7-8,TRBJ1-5,CASSLEWGPTRPQHF
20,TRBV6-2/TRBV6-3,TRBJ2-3,CASSYDNTKGTSRVRDTQYF
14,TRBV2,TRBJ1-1,CASRSQGASTEAFF
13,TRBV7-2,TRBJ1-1,CASSLGRTTEAFF
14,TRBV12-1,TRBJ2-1,CASSIAGAHNEQFF
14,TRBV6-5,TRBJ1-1,CASTTGLRNTEAFF
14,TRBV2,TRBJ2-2,CARRRSGRGGELFF
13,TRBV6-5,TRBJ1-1,CASRRDRNTEAFF
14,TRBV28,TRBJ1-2,CASSFRVSNYGYTF
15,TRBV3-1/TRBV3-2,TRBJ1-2,CASSQDNSGVLGYTF
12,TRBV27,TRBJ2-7,CASKTRNYEQYF
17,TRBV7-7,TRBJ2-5,CASSLVSGRRAQETQYF
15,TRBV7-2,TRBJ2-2,CASTSDRVLTGELFF
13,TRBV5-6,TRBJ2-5,CAASRASWETQYF
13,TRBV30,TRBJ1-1,CAWRTGPNTEAFF
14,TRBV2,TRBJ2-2,CASSGRQETGELFF
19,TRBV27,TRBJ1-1,CASSSTLQRRGASNTEAFF
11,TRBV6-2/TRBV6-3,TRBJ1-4,CASSLYEKLFF
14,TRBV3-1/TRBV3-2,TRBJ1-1,CASSQVRGRAEAFF
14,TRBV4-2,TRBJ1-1,CASSLGDRYTEAFF
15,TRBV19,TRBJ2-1,CASSIRGNSYNEQFF
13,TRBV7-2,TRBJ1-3,CASSLSGGNTIYF
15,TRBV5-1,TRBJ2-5,CASSLGQGAGETQYF
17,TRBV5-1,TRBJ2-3,CASSTPGTSGGTDTQYF
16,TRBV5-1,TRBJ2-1,CASSLAGEISYNEQFF
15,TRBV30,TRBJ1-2,CAWRGEATGGYGYTF
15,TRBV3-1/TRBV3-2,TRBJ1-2,CASSLDRGREYGYTF
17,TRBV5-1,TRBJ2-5,CASSLGGTSGAQETQYF
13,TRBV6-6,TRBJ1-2,CASSRQRNYGYTF
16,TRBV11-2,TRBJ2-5,CASRASYRGRKETQYF
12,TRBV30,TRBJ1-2,CAWGRTGGGYTF
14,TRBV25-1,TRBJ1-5,CASSQTGANQPQHF
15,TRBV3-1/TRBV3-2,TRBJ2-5,CASSQGGLSQETQYF
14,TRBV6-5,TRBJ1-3,CASILPGLENTIYF
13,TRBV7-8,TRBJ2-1,CASSQTFRDTPFF
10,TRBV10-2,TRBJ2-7,CASGRGEQYF
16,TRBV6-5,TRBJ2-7,CASSYTRTVLPYEQYF
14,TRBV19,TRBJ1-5,CASTPGLANQPQHF
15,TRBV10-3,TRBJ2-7,CAISEPTGTENEQYF